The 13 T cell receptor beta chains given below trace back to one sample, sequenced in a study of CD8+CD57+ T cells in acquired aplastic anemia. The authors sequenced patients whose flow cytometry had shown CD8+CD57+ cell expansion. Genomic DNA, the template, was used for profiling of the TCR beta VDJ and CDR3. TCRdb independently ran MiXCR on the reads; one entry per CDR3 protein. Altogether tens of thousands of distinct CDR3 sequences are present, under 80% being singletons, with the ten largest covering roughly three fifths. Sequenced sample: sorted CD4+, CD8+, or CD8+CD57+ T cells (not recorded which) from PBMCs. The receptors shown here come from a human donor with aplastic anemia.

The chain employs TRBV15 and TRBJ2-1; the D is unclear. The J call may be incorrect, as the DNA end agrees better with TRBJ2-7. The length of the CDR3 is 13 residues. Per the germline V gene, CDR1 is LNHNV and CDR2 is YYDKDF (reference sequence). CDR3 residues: CATSREGTYEQYF. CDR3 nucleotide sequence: TGTGCCACCAGCAGAGAGGGGACCTACGAGCAGTACTTC.

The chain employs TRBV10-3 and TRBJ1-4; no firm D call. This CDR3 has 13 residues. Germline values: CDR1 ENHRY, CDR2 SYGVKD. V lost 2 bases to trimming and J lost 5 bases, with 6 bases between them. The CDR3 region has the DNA TGTGCCATCAGTGAGCGGACGAATGAAAAACTGTTTTTT. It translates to CAISERTNEKLFF.

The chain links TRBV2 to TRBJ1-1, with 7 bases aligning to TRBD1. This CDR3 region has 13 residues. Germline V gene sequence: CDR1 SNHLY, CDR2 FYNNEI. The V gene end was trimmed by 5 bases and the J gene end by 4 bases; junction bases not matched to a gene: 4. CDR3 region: CASSKTGTTEAFF. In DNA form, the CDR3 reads TGTGCCAGCAGTAAGACAGGGACCACTGAAGCTTTCTTT.

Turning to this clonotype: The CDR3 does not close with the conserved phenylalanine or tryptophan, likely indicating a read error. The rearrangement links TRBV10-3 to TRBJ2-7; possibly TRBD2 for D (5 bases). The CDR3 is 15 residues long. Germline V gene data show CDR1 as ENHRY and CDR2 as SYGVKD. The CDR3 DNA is TGTGCCAGCAGTGAAGTTGGACTCGACTCCTACGAGCAGTACCTC. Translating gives CASSEVGLDSYEQYL.

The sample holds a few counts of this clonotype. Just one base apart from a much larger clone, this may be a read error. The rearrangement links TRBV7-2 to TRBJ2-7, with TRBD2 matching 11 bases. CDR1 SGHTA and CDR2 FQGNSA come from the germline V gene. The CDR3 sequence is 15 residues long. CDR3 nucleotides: TGTGCCAGCGGCTTAGCGGGGGGGTTATCCTACGAGCAGTACTTC. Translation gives CASGLAGGLSYEQYF.

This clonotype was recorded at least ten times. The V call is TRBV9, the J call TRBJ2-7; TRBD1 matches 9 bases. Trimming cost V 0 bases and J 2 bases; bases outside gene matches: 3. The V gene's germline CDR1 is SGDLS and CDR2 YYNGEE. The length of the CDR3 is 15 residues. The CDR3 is CASSVGGTGTYEQYF. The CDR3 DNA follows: TGTGCCAGCAGCGTAGGAGGGACAGGGACCTACGAGCAGTACTTC.

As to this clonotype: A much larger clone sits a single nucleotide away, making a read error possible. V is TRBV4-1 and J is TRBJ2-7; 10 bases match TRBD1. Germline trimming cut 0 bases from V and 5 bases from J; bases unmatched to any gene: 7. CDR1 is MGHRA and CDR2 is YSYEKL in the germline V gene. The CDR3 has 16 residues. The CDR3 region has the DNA TGCGCCAGCAGCCAAGAAGGGGACAGGGGAACCCACGAGCAGTACTTC. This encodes CASSQEGDRGTHEQYF.

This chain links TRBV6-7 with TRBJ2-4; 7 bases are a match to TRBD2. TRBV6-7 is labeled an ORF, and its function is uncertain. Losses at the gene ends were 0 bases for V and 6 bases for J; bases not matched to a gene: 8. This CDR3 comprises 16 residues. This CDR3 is CASSYSGGPGGNIQYF. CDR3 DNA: TGTGCCAGCAGTTACTCGGGGGGACCGGGGGGAAACATTCAGTACTTC.

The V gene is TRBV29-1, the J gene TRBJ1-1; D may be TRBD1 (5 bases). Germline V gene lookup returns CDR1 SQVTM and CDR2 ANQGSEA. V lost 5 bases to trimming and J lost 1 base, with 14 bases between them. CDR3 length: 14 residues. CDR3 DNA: TGCAGCGTTCGAACAGGAGGGAAGAACACTGAAGCTTTCTTT. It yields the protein CSVRTGGKNTEAFF.

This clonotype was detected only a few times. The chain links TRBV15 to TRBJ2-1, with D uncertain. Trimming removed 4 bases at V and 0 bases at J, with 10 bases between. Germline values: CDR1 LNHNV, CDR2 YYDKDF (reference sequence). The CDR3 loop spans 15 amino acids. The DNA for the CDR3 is TGTGCCACCAGCATGACTGTAAGCTCCTACAATGAGCAGTTCTTC. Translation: CATSMTVSSYNEQFF.

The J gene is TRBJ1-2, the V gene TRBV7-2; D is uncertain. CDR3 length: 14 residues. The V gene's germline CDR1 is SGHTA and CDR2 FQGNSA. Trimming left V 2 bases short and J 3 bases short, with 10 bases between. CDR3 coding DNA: TGTGCCAGCAGCTTAAACTATCAGGACTATGGCTACACCTTC. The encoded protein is CASSLNYQDYGYTF.

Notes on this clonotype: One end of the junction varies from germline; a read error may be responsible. The CDR3 protein is CASSAGTGEQLF. The CDR3 DNA reads as TGTGCCAGCAGCGCCGGGACTGGTGAGCAGCTCTTC. This chain uses TRBV7-7 with TRBJ2-1; a possible D gene is TRBD2 (6 bases). CDR1 and CDR2 (germline): SSHAT, FNYEAQ (reference sequence). The CDR3 spans 12 residues.

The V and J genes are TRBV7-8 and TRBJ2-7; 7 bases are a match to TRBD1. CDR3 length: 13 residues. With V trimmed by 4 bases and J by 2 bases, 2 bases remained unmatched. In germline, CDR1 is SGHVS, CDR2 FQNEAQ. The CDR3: CASSSTGTYEQYF. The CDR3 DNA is TGTGCCAGCAGCTCGACAGGGACCTACGAGCAGTACTTC.